Here is one T cell receptor (beta chain) with its context. The V segment lost 1 base and the J segment 3 bases; nucleotides outside the gene matches: 4. This CDR3 region has 16 residues. From germline, CDR1 is SGHAT and CDR2 FQNNGV. The repertoire was sequenced with immunoSEQ multiplex PCR; TCRdb's copy has only in-frame clones and lacks some. The sample holds more than 15,000 clones, 88% seen once. The sample belongs to a study of T cell changes during pregnancy in multiple sclerosis. The sequence came from a female donor in good health, enrolled as a control in a pregnancy study. The sequencing here drew on CD8+ T cells from peripheral blood mononuclear cells, taken after pregnancy. The rearrangement uses TRBV11-2 and TRBJ2-1; 9 nucleotides agree with TRBD2. CDR3 DNA sequence: TGTGCCAGCAGCTTAGTCTCTAGCGGGATCTACAATGAGCAGTTCTTC. As protein: CASSLVSSGIYNEQFF.